These T cell receptor beta chains were read from a single sample in a study of Graves' ophthalmopathy and Graves' hyperthyroidism. TCRdb recomputed calls from the multiplex PCR reads with MiXCR, one row per CDR3 protein. Counted here are a few hundred thousand distinct CDR3 sequences, about 18% occurring once; the ten biggest clones make up about 2.4%. Sample: peripheral blood. Receptors originate from an adult woman with stable Graves' hyperthyroidism. CDR3s include the opening cysteine and the closing phenylalanine or tryptophan. The order of the fields is CDR3 protein, CDR3 DNA, V gene, J gene, clone size, D gene. D genes are given only for firm matches. Size is omitted from some rows. Given values are once, few, many or a class for expanded clones.

cdr3_aa: CAWSGGQQYFGELFF
cdr3_nt: NA
v_call: TRBV30
j_call: TRBJ2-2
clone_size: NA
d_call: NA

cdr3_aa: CASSLLGRSYEQYF
cdr3_nt: TGTGCCAGCAGTTTATTGGGCCGTTCCTACGAGCAGTACTTC
v_call: TRBV27
j_call: TRBJ2-7
clone_size: NA
d_call: NA

cdr3_aa: CASTNPREDLTGELFF
cdr3_nt: TGTGCCAGCACCAACCCCAGGGAGGACCTCACCGGGGAGCTGTTTTTT
v_call: TRBV6-2/TRBV6-3
j_call: TRBJ2-2
clone_size: many
d_call: NA

cdr3_aa: CSASRSGGAYMNTEAFF
cdr3_nt: TGCAGTGCTAGTCGGTCAGGGGGCGCTTATATGAACACTGAAGCTTTCTTT
v_call: TRBV20-1
j_call: TRBJ1-1
clone_size: many
d_call: TRBD1

cdr3_aa: CSVEQSNTEAFF
cdr3_nt: TGCAGCGTTGAACAGTCGAACACTGAAGCTTTCTTT
v_call: TRBV29-1
j_call: TRBJ1-1
clone_size: many
d_call: NA

cdr3_aa: CASSVGLQSPQHF
cdr3_nt: TGTGCCAGTAGTGTGGGGCTCCAATCGCCCCAGCATTTT
v_call: TRBV19
j_call: TRBJ1-5
clone_size: many
d_call: NA

cdr3_aa: CASSLSGAHYGYTF
cdr3_nt: TGTGCCAGCAGTTTATCTGGGGCCCACTATGGCTACACCTTC
v_call: TRBV27
j_call: TRBJ1-2
clone_size: many
d_call: NA

cdr3_aa: CASSLGIAGTTYEQYF
cdr3_nt: TGTGCCAGCAGCTTAGGTATAGCGGGAACCACCTACGAGCAGTACTTC
v_call: TRBV7-6
j_call: TRBJ2-7
clone_size: many
d_call: TRBD2

cdr3_aa: CASSQDARGGNEQYF
cdr3_nt: TGTGCCAGCAGCCAAGATGCCCGGGGTGGAAACGAGCAGTACTTC
v_call: TRBV3-1
j_call: TRBJ2-7
clone_size: few
d_call: NA

cdr3_aa: CASSGAGSVTGELFF
cdr3_nt: TGTGCCAGCAGCGGAGCGGGTAGTGTCACCGGGGAGCTGTTTTTT
v_call: TRBV6-2/TRBV6-3
j_call: TRBJ2-2
clone_size: NA
d_call: NA

cdr3_aa: CASSWTNSPLHF
cdr3_nt: TGTGCCAGCAGCTGGACGAATTCACCCCTCCACTTT
v_call: TRBV7-2
j_call: TRBJ1-6
clone_size: NA
d_call: NA

cdr3_aa: CASIFSYEQYF
cdr3_nt: TGTGCCAGCATTTTCTCCTACGAGCAGTACTTC
v_call: TRBV27
j_call: TRBJ2-7
clone_size: many
d_call: NA

cdr3_aa: CASSIGFGFPPGELFF
cdr3_nt: TGTGCCAGCAGCATTGGATTCGGATTCCCCCCCGGGGAGCTGTTTTTT
v_call: TRBV9
j_call: TRBJ2-2
clone_size: few
d_call: NA

cdr3_aa: CASSWTTRGGAFF
cdr3_nt: TGTGCCAGCAGTTGGACTACTAGGGGGGGGGCTTTCTTT
v_call: TRBV12-3/TRBV12-4
j_call: TRBJ1-1
clone_size: many
d_call: NA

cdr3_aa: CASRPPGQGNSGANVLTF
cdr3_nt: TGTGCCAGCAGACCTCCGGGACAGGGAAACTCTGGGGCCAACGTCCTGACTTTC
v_call: TRBV11-2
j_call: TRBJ2-6
clone_size: few
d_call: TRBD1

cdr3_aa: CASSSNPSGPQETQYF
cdr3_nt: TGTGCCAGCAGCTCTAACCCTAGCGGTCCCCAAGAGACCCAGTACTTC
v_call: TRBV7-9
j_call: TRBJ2-5
clone_size: NA
d_call: TRBD2

cdr3_aa: CASSPRRLAGGRETQYF
cdr3_nt: TGTGCCAGCAGCCCCCGGCGACTAGCGGGAGGGAGAGAGACCCAGTACTTC
v_call: TRBV7-8
j_call: TRBJ2-5
clone_size: many
d_call: TRBD2

cdr3_aa: CASSAPGTSYEQYF
cdr3_nt: TGTGCCAGCAGTGCCCCCGGGACAAGCTACGAGCAGTACTTC
v_call: TRBV6-1
j_call: TRBJ2-7
clone_size: many
d_call: NA

cdr3_aa: CASSYQVGQGRTEAFF
cdr3_nt: TGTGCCAGCAGCTACCAGGTCGGGCAGGGTCGTACTGAAGCTTTCTTT
v_call: TRBV6-5
j_call: TRBJ1-1
clone_size: many
d_call: NA

cdr3_aa: CSARDLGGNQPQHF
cdr3_nt: TGCAGTGCTAGAGATCTGGGGGGCAACCAGCCCCAGCATTTT
v_call: TRBV20-1
j_call: TRBJ1-5
clone_size: NA
d_call: NA

cdr3_aa: CASSLTGDPEAFF
cdr3_nt: TGTGCCAGCAGTCTCACAGGGGACCCTGAAGCTTTCTTT
v_call: TRBV28
j_call: TRBJ1-1
clone_size: many
d_call: TRBD1

cdr3_aa: CASSLEGGSSYEQYF
cdr3_nt: TGTGCCAGCAGCTTAGAGGGGGGGAGTTCCTACGAGCAGTACTTC
v_call: TRBV7-9
j_call: TRBJ2-7
clone_size: few
d_call: NA

cdr3_aa: CASTTGGAVPGELFF
cdr3_nt: TGTGCCAGCACCACAGGGGGCGCGGTTCCCGGGGAGCTGTTTTTT
v_call: TRBV6-2/TRBV6-3
j_call: TRBJ2-2
clone_size: many
d_call: TRBD1

cdr3_aa: CSATRLAVVYNEQFF
cdr3_nt: TGCAGTGCAACGAGACTAGCGGTCGTTTATAATGAGCAGTTCTTC
v_call: TRBV20-1
j_call: TRBJ2-1
clone_size: NA
d_call: TRBD2

cdr3_aa: CASSLGGNIETQYF
cdr3_nt: TGTGCCAGCAGCTTAGGGGGGAATATAGAGACCCAGTACTTC
v_call: TRBV7-9
j_call: TRBJ2-5
clone_size: NA
d_call: NA

cdr3_aa: CSARAGGPYQETQYF
cdr3_nt: TGCAGTGCCAGAGCGGGAGGACCGTACCAAGAGACCCAGTACTTC
v_call: TRBV20-1
j_call: TRBJ2-5
clone_size: many
d_call: TRBD2

cdr3_aa: CASSGTGGSQPQHF
cdr3_nt: TGTGCCAGCAGTGGGACAGGGGGCAGTCAGCCCCAGCATTTT
v_call: TRBV2
j_call: TRBJ1-5
clone_size: many
d_call: TRBD1

cdr3_aa: CSAQGVNEQFF
cdr3_nt: TGCAGTGCTCAGGGCGTCAATGAGCAGTTCTTC
v_call: TRBV20-1
j_call: TRBJ2-1
clone_size: many
d_call: NA

cdr3_aa: CASARRDRRREQYF
cdr3_nt: TGTGCCAGCGCCAGACGGGACAGAAGGCGCGAGCAGTACTTC
v_call: TRBV2
j_call: TRBJ2-7
clone_size: NA
d_call: TRBD1

cdr3_aa: CASSLGQGALQETQYF
cdr3_nt: TGTGCCAGCAGCTTAGGACAGGGGGCGCTGCAAGAGACCCAGTACTTC
v_call: TRBV11-2
j_call: TRBJ2-5
clone_size: many
d_call: TRBD1

cdr3_aa: CASSSGNSYEQCF
cdr3_nt: TGTGCCAGCAGTTCAGGGAATTCCTACGAGCAGTGCTTC
v_call: TRBV27
j_call: TRBJ2-7
clone_size: NA
d_call: NA

cdr3_aa: CAWSYPSTSSYEQYF
cdr3_nt: TGTGCCTGGAGTTACCCATCGACTAGCTCCTACGAGCAGTACTTC
v_call: TRBV30
j_call: TRBJ2-7
clone_size: many
d_call: NA

cdr3_aa: CASSLSRREEFNEQFF
cdr3_nt: TGTGCCAGCAGCTTAAGTAGGCGGGAGGAGTTTAATGAGCAGTTCTTC
v_call: TRBV7-2
j_call: TRBJ2-1
clone_size: many
d_call: TRBD2

cdr3_aa: CASSPDYLQETQYF
cdr3_nt: TGTGCCAGCAGCCCGGACTACCTGCAAGAGACCCAGTACTTC
v_call: TRBV4-2
j_call: TRBJ2-5
clone_size: many
d_call: NA

cdr3_aa: CASSPRGQGLTGELFF
cdr3_nt: TGTGCCAGCTCACCACGGGGACAGGGGCTCACCGGGGAGCTGTTTTTT
v_call: TRBV18
j_call: TRBJ2-2
clone_size: many
d_call: TRBD1

cdr3_aa: CASSYGTGGPRETQYF
cdr3_nt: TGTGCCAGCAGCTACGGGACGGGAGGGCCGCGGGAGACCCAGTACTTC
v_call: TRBV7-2
j_call: TRBJ2-5
clone_size: NA
d_call: TRBD2

cdr3_aa: CASSYSWSRSTEAFF
cdr3_nt: TGTGCCAGCAGTTACTCATGGTCCCGGAGCACTGAAGCTTTCTTT
v_call: TRBV6-5
j_call: TRBJ1-1
clone_size: many
d_call: NA

cdr3_aa: CASIGRIYEQYF
cdr3_nt: TGTGCCAGCATTGGTCGGATCTACGAGCAGTACTTC
v_call: TRBV28
j_call: TRBJ2-7
clone_size: many
d_call: NA

cdr3_aa: CASRGLAGRSDTGELFF
cdr3_nt: TGTGCCAGCAGAGGACTAGCGGGGAGATCGGACACCGGGGAGCTGTTTTTT
v_call: TRBV2
j_call: TRBJ2-2
clone_size: many
d_call: TRBD2

cdr3_aa: CASSPLFGASFFSTSSYEQYF
cdr3_nt: TGTGCCAGTAGTCCGCTTTTTGGGGCCAGTTTCTTCTCGACGTCGTCCTACGAGCAGTACTTC
v_call: TRBV19
j_call: TRBJ2-7
clone_size: many
d_call: NA

cdr3_aa: CASGGGRTEAFF
cdr3_nt: TGTGCCAGCGGCGGAGGCAGAACTGAAGCTTTCTTT
v_call: TRBV7-2
j_call: TRBJ1-1
clone_size: NA
d_call: NA

cdr3_aa: CASSLDTSTDTQYF
cdr3_nt: TGTGCCAGCAGCTTAGACACCAGCACAGATACGCAGTATTTT
v_call: TRBV5-6
j_call: TRBJ2-3
clone_size: few
d_call: NA

cdr3_aa: CASSIGSGTGSYEQYF
cdr3_nt: TGTGCCAGTAGTATCGGGTCCGGGACAGGGTCCTACGAGCAGTACTTC
v_call: TRBV19
j_call: TRBJ2-7
clone_size: NA
d_call: TRBD1

cdr3_aa: CASSYSISQPQHF
cdr3_nt: TGTGCCAGCAGTTACTCGATTTCTCAGCCCCAGCATTTT
v_call: TRBV6-5
j_call: TRBJ1-5
clone_size: many
d_call: NA

cdr3_aa: CAWSSLLGNEQYF
cdr3_nt: TGTGCCTGGAGCTCCCTGTTGGGCAACGAGCAGTACTTC
v_call: TRBV30
j_call: TRBJ2-7
clone_size: many
d_call: NA

cdr3_aa: CASSHVSDNYEQYF
cdr3_nt: TGTGCCAGCAGCCATGTTAGCGACAACTACGAGCAGTACTTC
v_call: TRBV3-1
j_call: TRBJ2-7
clone_size: few
d_call: NA

cdr3_aa: CASSMGLAGGYEQYF
cdr3_nt: TGTGCCAGCAGCATGGGACTAGCGGGAGGGTACGAGCAGTACTTC
v_call: TRBV27
j_call: TRBJ2-7
clone_size: many
d_call: TRBD2

cdr3_aa: CASSQRDRDWPFF
cdr3_nt: TGTGCCAGCAGCCAAAGGGACAGGGATTGGCCTTTCTTT
v_call: TRBV3-1
j_call: TRBJ1-1
clone_size: many
d_call: TRBD1

cdr3_aa: CSAMGLAEETQYF
cdr3_nt: TGCAGTGCGATGGGACTAGCGGAAGAGACCCAGTACTTC
v_call: TRBV20-1
j_call: TRBJ2-5
clone_size: many
d_call: TRBD2

cdr3_aa: CASRGDTGELFF
cdr3_nt: TGTGCCAGCAGAGGGGACACCGGGGAGCTGTTTTTT
v_call: TRBV7-2
j_call: TRBJ2-2
clone_size: many
d_call: NA